The 12 T cell receptor beta chains below come from one sample, sequenced in a study of Graves' ophthalmopathy and Graves' hyperthyroidism. RNA transcripts were the template, and TCR beta CDR3 regions were amplified from them. RT-PCR was first run with HTBI primers, then multiplex PCR in a second round. MiXCR was run by TCRdb on the multiplex PCR reads, yielding one entry per CDR3 protein. The repertoire holds about 390,000 distinct CDR3 sequences, about 17% seen once, with about 2.4% in the top ten. The sequencing input was peripheral blood. These receptors were taken from an adult woman with stable Graves' hyperthyroidism.

This clonotype was detected ten times or more. V usage is TRBV7-3 and J usage is TRBJ2-7; D possibly matches TRBD1 or TRBD2 (5 bases each). CDR1 and CDR2 (germline): SGHTA, FQGTGA. CDR3 size: 16 residues. V was clipped by 2 bases and J by 5 bases, with 19 bases between them. The CDR3 loop reads CASSLRADGGINEQYF. In DNA form, the CDR3 reads TGTGCCAGCAGCTTACGCGCGGATGGGGGAATAAACGAGCAGTACTTC.

This clonotype was counted ten times or more. This sequence joins TRBV7-2 and TRBJ2-7; the match to TRBD1 covers 9 bases. Germline CDR1 SGHTA, CDR2 FQGNSA. Trimming cost V 4 bases and J 1 base; bases outside gene matches: 2. The length of the CDR3 is 14 residues. The CDR3 region is CASSSQGASYEQYF. CDR3 bases: TGTGCCAGCAGCTCACAGGGGGCGTCCTACGAGCAGTACTTC.

This clonotype was seen many times. The chain links TRBV5-6 to TRBJ2-4, with no clear D. The germline V gene encodes CDR1 SGHDT and CDR2 YYEEEE. Trimming removed 0 bases from V and 2 bases from J, with 15 bases in between. This CDR3 is 17 amino acids long. CDR3 sequence: CASSLGDLRFTKNIQYF. CDR3 coding DNA: TGTGCCAGCAGCTTGGGGGATCTCCGGTTCACCAAAAACATTCAGTACTTC.

This clonotype has ten or more counts. This sequence joins TRBV3-1 and TRBJ1-1; D call uncertain. This CDR3 is 13 amino acids long. Germline values: CDR1 LGHDT, CDR2 YNNKEL (reference sequence). The V gene lost 1 base and the J gene lost 4 bases, with 7 bases spanning the gap. The CDR3 spells CASSQGRITEAFF. In DNA form, the CDR3 reads TGTGCCAGCAGCCAAGGCCGGATCACTGAAGCTTTCTTT.

In its sample, this clonotype was seen many times. The rearrangement uses TRBV29-1 and TRBJ1-1; no firm D call. Germline V gene lookup returns CDR1 SQVTM and CDR2 ANQGSEA. Trimming removed 7 bases at V and 1 base at J, with 4 bases between. This CDR3 spans 10 amino acids. This chain's CDR3 is CSARNTEAFF. As DNA, the CDR3 is TGCAGCGCTAGGAACACTGAAGCTTTCTTT. Complete variable domain (other parts from reference TRBV29-1 and TRBJ1-1): SAVISQKPSRDICQRGTSLTIQCQVDSQVTMMFWYRQQPGQSLTLIATANQGSEATYESGFVIDKFPISRPNLTFSTLTVSNMSPEDSSIYLCSARNTEAFFGQGTRLTVV.

This clonotype was counted many times. The V and J genes are TRBV24-1 and TRBJ1-1; 7 nucleotides match TRBD1. From germline, CDR1 is KGHDR and CDR2 SFDVKD. CDR3 length equals 12 residues. For the CDR3, the DNA is TGTGCGAAGGGGGCGACGAGCACTGAAGCTTTCTTT. Its protein is CAKGATSTEAFF.

This clonotype showed up many times. A single base separates this from a much larger clone, so it may be a read error. V gene TRBV12-3 or TRBV12-4 combines with J gene TRBJ1-2; 9 nucleotides align to TRBD1. The CDR3 is 14 amino acids. With V trimmed by 3 bases and J by 3 bases, 2 bases remained unmatched. CDR3 nucleotide sequence: TGTGCCAGCAGTTTCAGGACAGGGGACTATGGCTACACCTTC. Its translation is CASSFRTGDYGYTF.

In this sample, this clonotype turned up many times. This chain connects TRBV30 to TRBJ1-5; weak D call: TRBD1 (6 bases). The CDR3 runs to 13 residues. V lost 4 bases and J 4 bases, leaving 11 bases between the germline ends. Germline V gene sequence: CDR1 GTSNPN, CDR2 SVGIG (reference sequence). CDR3 region: CAWKGGANQPQHF. In DNA form, the CDR3 reads TGTGCCTGGAAGGGGGGGGCTAATCAGCCCCAGCATTTT.

With regard to this clonotype: A read error may produce the germline difference seen at one junction end. The chain is built from TRBV28 and TRBJ2-7, with TRBD2 matching over 13 bases. CDR3 size: 16 residues. Per the germline V gene, CDR1 is MDHEN and CDR2 is SYDVKM. CDR3 residues: CVSCPGLAGETYEQYF. DNA of the CDR3: TGTGTCAGCTGTCCCGGACTAGCGGGAGAAACCTACGAGCAGTACTTC.

This clonotype was seen ten or more times. V and J are TRBV27 and TRBJ2-5; 7 bases are a match to TRBD2. CDR1 is MNHEY, CDR2 SMNVEV, per germline (reference sequence). CDR3 length: 16 residues. Trimming removed 2 bases from V and 5 bases from J; junction bases left unmatched: 11. The CDR3 nucleotides read TGTGCCAGCAGTTTAATGGCGGGACTATCGTGGGAGACCCAGTACTTC. This encodes CASSLMAGLSWETQYF.

This clonotype has ten or more counts. The chain employs TRBV4-2 and TRBJ2-2; D unresolved. Per the germline V gene, CDR1 is LGHNA and CDR2 is YNFKEQ. The length of the CDR3 is 15 residues. Trimming removed 4 bases from V and 3 bases from J, with 12 bases in between. The CDR3 region has the DNA TGTGCCAGCAGCCTACGAGGTGGGGACACCGGGGAGCTGTTTTTT. It codes for CASSLRGGDTGELFF.

In its sample, this clonotype was seen many times. The V call is TRBV7-2, the J call TRBJ2-7; TRBD1 aligns across 10 bases. The CDR3 is 14 residues long. The germline V gene encodes CDR1 SGHTA and CDR2 FQGNSA. The V gene end was trimmed by 3 bases and the J gene end by 6 bases; junction bases not matched to a gene: 5. CDR3 nucleotides: TGTGCCAGCAGCTTCCGGACAGGGGGGAGCGAGCAGTACTTC. Its translation: CASSFRTGGSEQYF.